Following are 2 T cell receptor beta chains from one sample sequenced in a study of T-cell memory formation after mild COVID-19. TCRdb passed the 5' RACE reads through MiXCR, listing each CDR3 protein once. Counted here are about 560,000 distinct CDR3 sequences, roughly 17% occurring once; the ten biggest clones make up 12%. The sequenced sample consisted of PBMCs or a T cell subset sorted from them (not recorded which). All receptors come from an adult woman who had mild COVID-19 (a few samples of this study predate the infection). Cell type and time point are not known.

There are a few counts of this clonotype. The chain links TRBV15 to TRBJ1-2; D gene unclear. V was trimmed by 3 bases and J by 1 base, leaving 12 bases between them. Germline V gene sequence: CDR1 LNHNV, CDR2 YYDKDF (reference sequence). The CDR3 is made up of 15 amino acids. The CDR3 DNA follows: TGTGCCACCAGCAGTTCTTCCATTGGTAACTATGGCTACACCTTC. Amino acids: CATSSSSIGNYGYTF. Based on the CDR3 plus reference TRBV15 and TRBJ1-2, the full variable domain is DAMVIQNPRYQVTQFGKPVTLSCSQTLNHNVMYWYQQKSSQAPKLLFHYYDKDFNNEADTPDNFQSRRPNTSFCFLDIRSPGLGDTAMYLCATSSSSIGNYGYTFGSGTRLTVV.

DNA for the CDR3: TGCAGCGTCGACAGGGATTTCACAGATACGCAGTATTTT. Translation: CSVDRDFTDTQYF. The chain combines TRBV29-1 with TRBJ2-3, with 7 bases fitting TRBD1. With V trimmed by 6 bases and J by 2 bases, 5 bases remained unmatched. Germline V lookup: CDR1 SQVTM, CDR2 ANQGSEA. There are 13 residues in the CDR3.